This T cell receptor (beta chain) was documented in a study of T cells after posttransplantation cyclophosphamide. The study's findings and limits: Later blood repertoires were often dominated by clones from the donor CD8+ memory compartment. After PTCy, TRB diversity resembled that of CNI/methotrexate controls. Blood and skin or GI T cell repertoires showed limited TRB overlap.

The germline V gene encodes CDR1 SGHNT and CDR2 YENEEA. The germline V and J ends were trimmed by 7 bases and 1 base, with 14 bases remaining between them. The length of the CDR3 is 14 residues. On the day of bone marrow donation, the related graft donor provided peripheral blood. TCRdb keeps only in-frame clones here, not all; method: immunoSEQ multiplex PCR. The profile shows around 30,000 clones, 86% of them singletons. Details on this clone: As yet, its antigen is unknown.

The specimen was PBMCs. The sequence was collected from a man aged 45 to 65. This sequence joins TRBV11-3 and TRBJ2-7; D unclear. CDR3 protein: CASNPSGGSYEQYF. Written as DNA, the CDR3 is TGTGCCAGCAACCCGTCGGGTGGGTCCTACGAGCAGTACTTC. The full variable domain, with the rest looked up from reference TRBV11-3 and TRBJ2-7, is EAGVVQSPRYKIIEKKQPVAFWCNPISGHNTLYWYLQNLGQGPELLIRYENEEAVDDSQLPKDRFSAERLKGVDSTLKIQPAELGDSAVYLCASNPSGGSYEQYFGPGTRLTVT.